This TCR beta chain was sequenced during a study of blood T cell repertoires in COVID-19. Study in general: Acute and convalescent COVID-19 samples came from the United States, Italy and Spain.

Measured with immunoSEQ multiplex PCR; TCRdb has only the in-frame clones, and not every one. The sample has about 160,000 clones, just under 95% seen once. The CDR3 runs 15 residues. Germline V lookup: CDR1 MNHEY, CDR2 SVGAGI. V shed 6 bases, J shed 0 bases, and the junction held 6 bases outside the gene matches. The chain joins TRBV6-5 to TRBJ2-7; TRBD1 matches 9 bases. This sequence originates from a woman between 50 and 59 years old with acute or convalescent COVID-19. The sequenced material came from peripheral blood. The CDR3 protein is CASSYPGQGSYEQYF. The CDR3 region has the DNA TGTGCCAGCAGCTACCCGGGACAGGGCTCCTACGAGCAGTACTTC.